This T cell receptor (beta chain) was sequenced in a study of lymphopenia after photon versus proton radiotherapy. This clone occurred once. Its target is unknown. Study outcomes and limitations: Post-nadir TCR diversity decline inversely tracked overall survival among those who died. Post-nadir diversity loss with photons came from oligoclonal expansion, particularly CD8+ Temra cells. Authors raise, but do not show, better survival with proton therapy.

The data were produced by immunoSEQ multiplex PCR, yet TCRdb's version contains in-frame clones alone and is incomplete. The sample gives about 26,000 clones, roughly four fifths of which show up once; more than 3% is in the top ten. CDR1 SEHNR and CDR2 FQNEAQ come from the germline V gene (reference sequence). This CDR3 is 12 amino acids long. Between the trimmed V and J ends, which lost 7 bases and 0 bases, there was a span of 4 bases. The clonotype was recovered from a woman aged 50 to 60 with pancreatic cancer. This chain uses TRBV7-9 with TRBJ1-5; no clear D. Here the sequenced sample was peripheral blood, taken from a patient treated with photon-based radiotherapy. CDR3 DNA sequence: TGTGCCAGCACCGATAGCAATCAGCCCCAGCATTTT. It yields the protein CASTDSNQPQHF.